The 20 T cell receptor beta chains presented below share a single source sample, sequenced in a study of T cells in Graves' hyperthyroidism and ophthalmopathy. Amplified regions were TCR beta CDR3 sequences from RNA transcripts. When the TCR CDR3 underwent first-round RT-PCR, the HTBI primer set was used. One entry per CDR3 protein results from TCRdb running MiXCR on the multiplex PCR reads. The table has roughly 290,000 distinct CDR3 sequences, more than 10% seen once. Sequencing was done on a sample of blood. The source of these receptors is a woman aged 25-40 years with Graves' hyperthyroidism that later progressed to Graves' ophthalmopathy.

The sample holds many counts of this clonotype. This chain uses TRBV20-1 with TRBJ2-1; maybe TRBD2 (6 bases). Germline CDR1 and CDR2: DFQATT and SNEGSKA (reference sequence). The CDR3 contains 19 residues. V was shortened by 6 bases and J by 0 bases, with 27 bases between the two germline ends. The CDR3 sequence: CSASKWDSRPISSYNEQFF. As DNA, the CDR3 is TGCAGTGCCTCGAAATGGGACTCCCGGCCCATTAGCTCCTACAATGAGCAGTTCTTC.

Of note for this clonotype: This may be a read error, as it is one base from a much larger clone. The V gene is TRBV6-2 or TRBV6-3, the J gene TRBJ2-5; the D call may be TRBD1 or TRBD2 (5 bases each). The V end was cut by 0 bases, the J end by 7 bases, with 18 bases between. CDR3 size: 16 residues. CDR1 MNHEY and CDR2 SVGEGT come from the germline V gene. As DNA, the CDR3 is TGTGCCAGCAGTTACTCGGCAGGGAACGGGGAAGGGACCCAGTACTTC. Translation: CASSYSAGNGEGTQYF.

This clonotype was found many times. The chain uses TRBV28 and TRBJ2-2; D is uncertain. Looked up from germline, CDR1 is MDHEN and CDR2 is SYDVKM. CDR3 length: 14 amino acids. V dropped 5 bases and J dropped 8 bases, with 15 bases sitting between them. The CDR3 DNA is TGTGCCAGCAGTCGGACCATCCCGTGGGGGGAGCTGTTTTTT. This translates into CASSRTIPWGELFF.

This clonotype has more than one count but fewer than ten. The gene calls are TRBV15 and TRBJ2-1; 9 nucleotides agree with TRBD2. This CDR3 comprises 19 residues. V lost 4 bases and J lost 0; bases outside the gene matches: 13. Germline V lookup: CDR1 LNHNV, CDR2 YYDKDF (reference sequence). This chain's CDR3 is CATSIPGLAIISSYNEQFF. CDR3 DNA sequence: TGTGCCACCAGCATTCCGGGACTAGCCATTATAAGCTCCTACAATGAGCAGTTCTTC.

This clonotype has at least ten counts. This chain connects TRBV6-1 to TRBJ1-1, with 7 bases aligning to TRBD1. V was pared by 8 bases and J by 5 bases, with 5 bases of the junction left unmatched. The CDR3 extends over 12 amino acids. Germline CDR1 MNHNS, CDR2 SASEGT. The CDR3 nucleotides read TGTGCCAGCGTCACAGGGGTAACTGAAGCTTTCTTT. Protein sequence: CASVTGVTEAFF.

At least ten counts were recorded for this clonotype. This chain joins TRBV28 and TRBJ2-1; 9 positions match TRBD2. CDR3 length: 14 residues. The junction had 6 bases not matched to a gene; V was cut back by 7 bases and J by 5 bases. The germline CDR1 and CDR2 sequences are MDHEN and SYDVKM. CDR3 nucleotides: TGTGCCAGCATCAAGACTAGCGGAAACAATGAGCAGTTCTTC. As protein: CASIKTSGNNEQFF.

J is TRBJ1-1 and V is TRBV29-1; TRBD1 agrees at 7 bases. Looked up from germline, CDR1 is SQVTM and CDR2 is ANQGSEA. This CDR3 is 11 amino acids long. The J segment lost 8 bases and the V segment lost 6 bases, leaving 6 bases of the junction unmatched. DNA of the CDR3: TGCAGCGTCTACGACAGGGTCGAAGCTTTCTTT. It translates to CSVYDRVEAFF.

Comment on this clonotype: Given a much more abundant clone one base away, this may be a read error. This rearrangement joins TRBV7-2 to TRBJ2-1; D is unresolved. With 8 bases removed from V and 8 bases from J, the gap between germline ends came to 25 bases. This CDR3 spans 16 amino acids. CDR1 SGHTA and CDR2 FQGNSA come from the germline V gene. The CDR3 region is CASGSLPAWKSDEQFF. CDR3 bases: TGTGCCAGCGGCTCCCTCCCGGCGTGGAAGAGCGATGAGCAGTTCTTC.

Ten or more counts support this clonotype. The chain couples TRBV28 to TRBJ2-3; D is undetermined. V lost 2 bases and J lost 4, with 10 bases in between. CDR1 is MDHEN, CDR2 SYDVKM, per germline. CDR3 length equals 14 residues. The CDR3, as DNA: TGTGCCAGCAGTTTACCCGAGGATGCAGATACGCAGTATTTT. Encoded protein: CASSLPEDADTQYF.

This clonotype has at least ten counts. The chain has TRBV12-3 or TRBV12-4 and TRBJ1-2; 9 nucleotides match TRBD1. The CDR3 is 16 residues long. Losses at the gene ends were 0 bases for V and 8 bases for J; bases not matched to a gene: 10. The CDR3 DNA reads TGTGCCAGCAGTTTAGCGTTGCAACAGGGGGCGCGAGGCTACACCTTC. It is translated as CASSLALQQGARGYTF.

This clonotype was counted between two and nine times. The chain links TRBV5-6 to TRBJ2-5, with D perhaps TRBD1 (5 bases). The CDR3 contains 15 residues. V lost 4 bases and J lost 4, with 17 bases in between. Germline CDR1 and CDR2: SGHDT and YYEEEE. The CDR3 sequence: CASSLSPLRGETQYF. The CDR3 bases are TGTGCCAGCAGCCTCTCCCCCCTAAGGGGAGAGACCCAGTACTTC.

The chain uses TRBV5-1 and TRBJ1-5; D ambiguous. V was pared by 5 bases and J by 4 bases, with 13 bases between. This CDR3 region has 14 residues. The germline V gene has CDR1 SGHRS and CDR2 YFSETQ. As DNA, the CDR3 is TGCGCCAGCAGTCAGGACGGTATTAATCAGCCCCAGCATTTT. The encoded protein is CASSQDGINQPQHF.

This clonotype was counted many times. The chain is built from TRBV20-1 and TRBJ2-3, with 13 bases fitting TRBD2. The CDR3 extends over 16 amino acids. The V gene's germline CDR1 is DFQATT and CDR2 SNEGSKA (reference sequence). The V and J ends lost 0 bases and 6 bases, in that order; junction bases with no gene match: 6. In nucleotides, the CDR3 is TGCAGTGCTAGAGACCAACTAGCGGGAGGGGTGGATACGCAGTATTTT. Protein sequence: CSARDQLAGGVDTQYF.

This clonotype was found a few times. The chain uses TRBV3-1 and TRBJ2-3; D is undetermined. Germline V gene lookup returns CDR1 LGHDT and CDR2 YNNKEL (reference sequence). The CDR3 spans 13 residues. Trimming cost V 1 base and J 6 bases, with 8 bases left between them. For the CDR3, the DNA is TGTGCCAGCAGCCAAGCGGGCCAGGATACGCAGTATTTT. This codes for CASSQAGQDTQYF.

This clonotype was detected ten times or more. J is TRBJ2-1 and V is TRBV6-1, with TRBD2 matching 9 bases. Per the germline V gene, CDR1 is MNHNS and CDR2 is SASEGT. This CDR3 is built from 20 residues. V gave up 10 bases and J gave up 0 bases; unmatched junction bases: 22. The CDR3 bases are TGTGCCACAACCCGTCGGGGCGGGAGGGCCTTATCTAGCTCCTACAATGAGCAGTTCTTC. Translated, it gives CATTRRGGRALSSSYNEQFF.

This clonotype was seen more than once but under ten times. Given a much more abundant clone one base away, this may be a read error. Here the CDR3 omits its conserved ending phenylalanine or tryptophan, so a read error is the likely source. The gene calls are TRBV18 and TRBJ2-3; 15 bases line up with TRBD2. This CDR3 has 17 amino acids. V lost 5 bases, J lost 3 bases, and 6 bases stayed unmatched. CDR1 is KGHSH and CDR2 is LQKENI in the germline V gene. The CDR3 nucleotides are TGTGCCAGCTCAGCGTCCGGGACTAGCGGGAGGACAGATACGCAGTATTCT. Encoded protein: CASSASGTSGRTDTQYS.

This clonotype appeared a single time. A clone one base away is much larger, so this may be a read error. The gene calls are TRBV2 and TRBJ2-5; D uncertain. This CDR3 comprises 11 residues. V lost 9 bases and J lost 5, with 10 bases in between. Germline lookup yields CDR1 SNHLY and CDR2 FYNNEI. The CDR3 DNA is TGTGCCAGAGCTGGTTCGGAGACCCAGTACTTC. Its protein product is CARAGSETQYF. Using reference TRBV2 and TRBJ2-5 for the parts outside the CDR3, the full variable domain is EPEVTQTPSHQVTQMGQEVILRCVPISNHLYFYWYRQILGQKVEFLVSFYNNEISEKSEIFDDQFSVERPDGSNFTLKIRSTKLEDSAMYFCARAGSETQYFGPGTRLLVL.

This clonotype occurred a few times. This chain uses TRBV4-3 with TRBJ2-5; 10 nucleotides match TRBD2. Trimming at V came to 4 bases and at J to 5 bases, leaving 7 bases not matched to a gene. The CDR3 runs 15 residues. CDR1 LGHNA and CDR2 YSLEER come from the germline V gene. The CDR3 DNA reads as TGCGCCAGCAGCCGTCAGGGACTAGCGAGGGAGACCCAGTACTTC. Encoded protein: CASSRQGLARETQYF.

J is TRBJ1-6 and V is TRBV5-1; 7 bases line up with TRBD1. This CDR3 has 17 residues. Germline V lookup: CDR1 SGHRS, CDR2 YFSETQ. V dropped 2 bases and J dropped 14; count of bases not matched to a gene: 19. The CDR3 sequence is CASSFPGRRGGEPSLHF. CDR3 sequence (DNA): TGCGCCAGCAGCTTCCCCGGGCGCCGAGGGGGCGAGCCCTCCCTCCACTTT.

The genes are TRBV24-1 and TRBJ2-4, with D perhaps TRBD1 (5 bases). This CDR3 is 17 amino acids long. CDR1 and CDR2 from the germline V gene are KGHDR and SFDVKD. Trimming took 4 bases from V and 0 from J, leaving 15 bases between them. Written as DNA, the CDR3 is TGTGCCACCAGTGACCGTGACACAGGTCTAGCCAAAAACATTCAGTACTTC. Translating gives CATSDRDTGLAKNIQYF.